This entry is about one T cell receptor beta chain. This sample was taken from a study of blood T cell repertoires in COVID-19. Study as a whole: Spain, Italy and the United States supplied samples that represented acute and convalescent COVID-19. PBMCs, B-cell-depleted T cells, or T cells provided the cDNA or gDNA that made up the material.

In the source study's methods: It was from reference gene primer amplification that nucleated cell counts were estimated. Data came from immunoSEQ multiplex PCR; TCRdb stores just in-frame clones and leaves some out. V, J and clone size are taken as reported in that table, and D and trimming were inferred from the DNA itself. The sample contains hundreds of thousands of clones, around 89% of which appear only once. CDR3 size: 11 residues. V lost 6 bases and J 3 bases, leaving 6 bases between the germline ends. Germline-derived CDR1 and CDR2 are MNHEY and SVGAGI. This clonotype was obtained from a woman in her twenties or thirties with acute or convalescent COVID-19. The specimen sequenced was peripheral blood. The gene calls are TRBV6-5 and TRBJ2-7; D call uncertain. CDR3 amino acids: CASRTHYEQYF. As DNA, the CDR3 is TGTGCCAGCAGGACACACTACGAGCAGTACTTC.